This T cell receptor beta chain was sequenced in a study of T-cell reconstitution after alpha-beta-depleted transplantation in children. Unique molecular identifiers were used in preparing the TCRbeta library. TCRdb processed the PCR reads anew with MiXCR; each CDR3 protein has one entry. The data hold about 640,000 distinct CDR3 sequences, with 16% observed a single time. The CDR3 totals 14 residues. The V end lost 0 bases, the J end lost 4 bases, and 7 bases lay between the germline ends. Germline assignment: CDR1 MNHEY and CDR2 SVGEGT. Source: PBMCs from the stem cell graft donor, taken from the stem cell graft. This TCR derives from a human donor who donated a stem cell graft to a child with acute myeloid leukemia. The chain employs TRBV6-2 or TRBV6-3 and TRBJ1-5; D is undetermined. The CDR3 sequence is CASSYSVRNQPQHF. As DNA, the CDR3 is TGTGCCAGCAGTTACTCAGTACGTAATCAGCCCCAGCATTTT.